Below are 24 T cell receptor beta chains sequenced from a single sample in a study of CD8+ T cells in alopecia areata. After isolation, RNA underwent reverse transcription to generate cDNA as the sequencing template. Sequencing was performed with immunoSEQ multiplex PCR; in TCRdb, only in-frame clones are kept and a portion is missing. The sample shows some 150,000 clones, roughly 70% of them seen only once. Material: CD8+ T cells sorted from blood, obtained at week 0. The receptors derive from a human donor with alopecia areata.

About this clone: The identical CDR3 is also encoded by other nucleotide sequences in the sample. The V call is TRBV5-1, the J call TRBJ1-1; a possible D gene is TRBD1 (6 bases). The V end lost 5 bases, the J end lost 8 bases, and 10 bases lay between the germline ends. Germline values: CDR1 SGHRS, CDR2 YFSETQ. There are 11 residues in the CDR3. The CDR3 here is CASRQGSEAFF. The CDR3 DNA follows: TGCGCCAGCAGACAGGGCTCAGAAGCTTTCTTT.

This clone has just a few counts. The V gene is TRBV4-1, the J gene TRBJ1-4; D gene unclear. Deletions cut 0 bases from V and 7 bases from J, with 12 bases between. The length of the CDR3 is 15 residues. The germline V gene encodes CDR1 MGHRA and CDR2 YSYEKL. The CDR3 sequence: CASSQEVVTGEKLFF. The CDR3 nucleotides read TGCGCCAGCAGCCAAGAAGTAGTTACGGGTGAAAAACTGTTTTTT.

This clone has more than one count but fewer than ten. The rearrangement uses TRBV27 and TRBJ2-3; 15 bases fit TRBD2. The CDR3 covers 16 residues. Germline V gives CDR1 MNHEY, CDR2 SMNVEV (reference sequence). After removal of 4 bases from V and 5 bases from J, the junction contained 4 bases not matched to a gene. The CDR3 DNA reads as TGTGCCAGCAGTTACGGACTAGCGGGGGGGCGAGATACGCAGTATTTT. Protein: CASSYGLAGGRDTQYF.

The V and J genes are TRBV30 and TRBJ2-7; D uncertain. With 3 bases removed from V and 0 bases from J, the gap between germline ends came to 6 bases. This CDR3 region has 12 residues. CDR1 is GTSNPN, CDR2 SVGIG, per germline (reference sequence). CDR3: CAWRGNSYEQYF. The DNA for the CDR3 is TGTGCCTGGAGGGGGAACTCCTACGAGCAGTACTTC.

The chain couples TRBV7-9 to TRBJ2-6; D may be TRBD2 (6 bases). This CDR3 region has 14 residues. Trimming left V 8 bases short and J 1 base short, with 9 bases between. Germline CDR1 is SEHNR and CDR2 is FQNEAQ (reference sequence). CDR3 residues: CASGGVSGANVLTF. The CDR3 DNA reads TGTGCCAGCGGAGGGGTATCTGGGGCCAACGTCCTGACTTTC.

The rearrangement links TRBV7-9 to TRBJ1-1, with 7 bases lining up with TRBD1. J lost 6 bases, V lost 6 bases, and 19 bases had no gene match. In germline, CDR1 is SEHNR, CDR2 FQNEAQ (reference sequence). There are 17 residues in the CDR3. The CDR3 bases are TGTGCCAGCAGGACCCCCTCAGAGGGACAGAATATAGCTGAAGCTTTCTTT. Amino acid sequence: CASRTPSEGQNIAEAFF.

This chain links TRBV11-2 with TRBJ2-3; D unresolved. V was shortened by 5 bases and J by 4 bases, with 7 bases between the two germline ends. The germline V gene has CDR1 SGHAT and CDR2 FQNNGV. The CDR3 sequence is 12 residues long. This CDR3 reads CASSRSSDTQYF. The CDR3 coding sequence is TGTGCCAGCAGCCGGTCTTCAGATACGCAGTATTTT.

The J gene is TRBJ2-7, the V gene TRBV16, with D possibly TRBD2 on 6 matching bases. Germline loops: CDR1 KGHSY, CDR2 FQNENV. The CDR3 loop spans 13 amino acids. V was pared by 0 bases and J by 4 bases, with 7 bases between. In nucleotides, the CDR3 is TGTGCCAGCAGCCAATCTCTAGCGTACGAGCAGTACTTC. Protein sequence: CASSQSLAYEQYF. Variable domain in full (rest from reference TRBV16 and TRBJ2-7): GEEVAQTPKHLVRGEGQKAKLYCAPIKGHSYVFWYQQVLKNEFKFLISFQNENVFDETGMPKERFSAKCLPNSPCSLEIQATKLEDSAVYFCASSQSLAYEQYFGPGTRLTVT.

This clone was observed a few times. This chain links TRBV19 with TRBJ2-1, with D tentatively TRBD2 (7 bases). The V gene's germline CDR1 is LNHDA and CDR2 SQIVND (reference sequence). Trimming pared 6 bases from V and 4 bases from J, leaving 13 bases between. The CDR3 consists of 14 residues. CDR3 residues: CASSGGPGYNEQFF. CDR3 nucleotide sequence: TGTGCCAGTAGCGGGGGGCCGGGGTACAATGAGCAGTTCTTC.

V usage is TRBV5-6 and J usage is TRBJ2-7; no firm D call. V lost 0 bases and J lost 3, with 7 bases in between. The CDR3 loop spans 13 amino acids. In germline, CDR1 is SGHDT, CDR2 YYEEEE. The DNA for the CDR3 is TGTGCCAGCAGCTTGGGACGGAACTACGAGCAGTACTTC. Amino acid sequence: CASSLGRNYEQYF.

V usage is TRBV4-1 and J usage is TRBJ2-1; D unresolved. V was clipped by 2 bases and J by 4 bases, with 6 bases between them. The CDR3 loop spans 13 amino acids. Germline loops: CDR1 MGHRA, CDR2 YSYEKL. The CDR3 DNA follows: TGCGCCAGCAGCCAAACCCCATACAATGAGCAGTTCTTC. Protein: CASSQTPYNEQFF.

This clone was counted a few times. This chain joins TRBV5-1 and TRBJ1-1; 7 nucleotides agree with TRBD1. The CDR3 is made up of 14 amino acids. The V segment lost 7 bases and the J segment 5 bases; nucleotides outside the gene matches: 11. Germline CDR1 and CDR2: SGHRS and YFSETQ. CDR3 protein: CASSWDRRGTEAFF. CDR3 bases: TGCGCCAGCTCCTGGGACAGAAGAGGAACTGAAGCTTTCTTT.

The chain is built from TRBV7-9 and TRBJ2-5; D possibly corresponds to TRBD2 (7 bases). The CDR3 runs 14 residues. The germline V gene encodes CDR1 SEHNR and CDR2 FQNEAQ (reference sequence). V shed 2 bases and J shed 5 bases, with 12 bases lying between them. As DNA, the CDR3 is TGTGCCAGCAGCTTACCTGGGGGGGCGGAGACCCAGTACTTC. Its protein is CASSLPGGAETQYF. The entire variable domain, with the rest obtained from reference TRBV7-9 and TRBJ2-5, is as follows: DTGVSQNPRHKITKRGQNVTFRCDPISEHNRLYWYRQTLGQGPEFLTYFQNEAQLEKSRLLSDRFSAERPKGSFSTLEIQRTEQGDSAMYLCASSLPGGAETQYFGPGTRLLVL.

Concerning this clone itself: Compared with germline, one end of the junction differs, possibly owing to a read error. This chain links TRBV7-7 with TRBJ2-5, with 11 nucleotides matching TRBD2. CDR3 length: 16 residues. CDR1 SSHAT and CDR2 FNYEAQ come from the germline V gene (reference sequence). The CDR3: CASSHPSTSGEETQYF. The CDR3 nucleotides are TGTGCTAGCAGCCACCCTTCGACTAGCGGGGAGGAGACCCAGTACTTC.

This sequence joins TRBV7-9 and TRBJ2-5; possibly TRBD2 for D (8 bases). V was clipped by 7 bases and J by 0 bases, with 15 bases between them. The CDR3 spans 15 residues. CDR1 and CDR2 from the germline V gene are SEHNR and FQNEAQ (reference sequence). Here the CDR3 reads CASIPGGTDQETQYF. CDR3 bases: TGTGCCAGCATCCCGGGGGGGACAGACCAAGAGACCCAGTACTTC.

This clone was counted between two and nine times. The rearrangement uses TRBV7-9 and TRBJ2-7; 8 bases are a match to TRBD1. The CDR3 sequence is 13 residues long. Germline V gene sequence: CDR1 SEHNR, CDR2 FQNEAQ (reference sequence). V lost 5 bases, J lost 3 bases, and 3 bases stayed unmatched. CDR3 DNA sequence: TGTGCCAGCAGCCCCGGACAGGGCTACGAGCAGTACTTC. This encodes CASSPGQGYEQYF.

This clone was recorded only once. The J gene is TRBJ2-3, the V gene TRBV9, with TRBD2 matching 8 bases. Trimming at V came to 0 bases and at J to 2 bases, leaving 8 bases not matched to a gene. The germline CDR1 and CDR2 sequences are SGDLS and YYNGEE. The CDR3 totals 17 residues. The CDR3 here is CASSVVNGGATTDTQYF. For the CDR3, the DNA is TGTGCCAGCAGCGTAGTGAACGGGGGGGCAACCACAGATACGCAGTATTTT. The full variable domain, its missing parts supplied by reference TRBV9 and TRBJ2-3, is DSGVTQTPKHLITATGQRVTLRCSPRSGDLSVYWYQQSLDQGLQFLIQYYNGEERAKGNILERFSAQQFPDLHSELNLSSLELGDSALYFCASSVVNGGATTDTQYFGPGTRLTVL.

The V call is TRBV5-1, the J call TRBJ1-2, with 11 bases lining up with TRBD1. Germline lookup yields CDR1 SGHRS and CDR2 YFSETQ. Germline trimming cut 1 base from V and 8 bases from J; bases unmatched to any gene: 7. The CDR3 is 15 residues long. The CDR3 reads CASSLTGTGGPGYTF. In DNA, the CDR3 is TGCGCCAGCAGCTTGACCGGGACAGGGGGGCCCGGCTACACCTTC.

This chain connects TRBV27 to TRBJ2-5; 9 bases agree with TRBD2. V trimming: 6 bases; J trimming: 3 bases; junction bases outside the gene matches: 5. CDR1 MNHEY and CDR2 SMNVEV come from the germline V gene (reference sequence). CDR3 length equals 14 residues. DNA of the CDR3: TGTGCCAGCAGAAACTTAGCGGGGGAAGAGACCCAGTACTTC. This sequence encodes CASRNLAGEETQYF.

The chain links TRBV11-3 to TRBJ2-1; D is unresolved. Per the germline V gene, CDR1 is SGHNT and CDR2 is YENEEA. CDR3 length: 14 residues. The ends were cut back, 2 bases at V and 8 bases at J, with 13 bases in the middle. The CDR3 here is CASSLRPGDYEQFF. The CDR3 DNA is TGTGCCAGCAGCTTAAGGCCGGGCGATTATGAGCAGTTCTTC.

About this clone itself: No DNA is shown, since the ends of the CDR3 on it are uncertain; the CDR3 is the one TCRdb lists. J is TRBJ1-2 and V is TRBV7-9. Germline V gives CDR1 SEHNR, CDR2 FQNEAQ (reference sequence). The CDR3 has 11 residues if both end residues are counted. The CDR3 region is CASSVGAGATF.

J is TRBJ1-2 and V is TRBV2, with D possibly being TRBD1 (5 bases). This CDR3 is built from 13 residues. Germline V gene lookup returns CDR1 SNHLY and CDR2 FYNNEI. Trimming shortened V by 7 bases and J by 4 bases, and 13 bases separated the two germline ends. The CDR3 region has the DNA TGTGCCAGCAACGGAGGGGATAGCTATGGCTACACCTTC. It is translated as CASNGGDSYGYTF.

The chain uses TRBV7-9 and TRBJ2-7; D might be TRBD1 (6 bases). In germline, CDR1 is SEHNR, CDR2 FQNEAQ (reference sequence). V was cut by 4 bases and J by 0 bases, with 13 bases left in between. The CDR3 runs to 15 residues. CDR3: CASSSTGTTSYEQYF. CDR3 in DNA: TGTGCCAGCAGCTCTACCGGGACAACCTCCTACGAGCAGTACTTC.

The chain links TRBV2 to TRBJ1-5; D unclear. Germline V gene data show CDR1 as SNHLY and CDR2 as FYNNEI. This CDR3 comprises 12 residues. V gave up 4 bases and J gave up 2 bases, with 3 bases separating them. The CDR3 DNA is TGTGCCAGCAGTGGGGGCAATCAGCCCCAGCATTTT. Encoded protein: CASSGGNQPQHF.